This T cell receptor beta chain was captured in a study of T-cell memory formation after mild COVID-19 listed by TCRdb under 2021. With regard to the full study: Most TCR sequence clusters were specific to one of the two donors. In two donors, T-cell clones that expanded and contracted after mild COVID-19 were followed by sequencing TCRalpha and TCRbeta repertoires longitudinally. The cohort comprised two young, previously healthy adult volunteers, one female and one male.

This clonotype was observed many times. Its antigen is currently not known. No per-base quality is available; no much larger clone lies one base away. Sequenced using an Illumina NovaSeq 6000. TCRalpha and TCRbeta cDNA libraries were built by 5'RACE with constant-segment primers, adding sample barcodes and unique molecular identifiers. Trizol reagent was used to extract RNA from every sample. Library amplification was performed in two PCR steps, and a second sample barcode and Illumina TruSeq adapters were introduced in the second step. Libraries were sequenced on an Illumina NovaSeq with 2 x 150 bp paired-end reads. The study's processing was this. Demultiplexing of reads and collapsing into UMI-guided consensus sequences were performed with migec v1.2.7. Using mixcr v2.1.11, UMI consensuses were aligned to TRA and TRB V and J templates and then assembled into clonotypes. A clonotype was counted as expanded or contracted only when both edgeR and NoisET called the clonotype significant, with the noise models trained on biological replicates. edgeR calls used a false discovery rate-adjusted p below 0.01 and a log2 fold-change threshold of 1. As an exploratory analysis of dynamics, PCA with hierarchical clustering was applied to max-normalized trajectories of the 1000 most abundant clonotypes. Separately sequenced CD4+ and CD8+ repertoires were used to assign the CD4 or CD8 phenotype of responding clones. TCRdb reran the public reads through fastp at Q25 and MiXCR, keeping productive beta chains. One record per CDR3 amino acid sequence lists the most common genes and DNA. The authors' filters were not applied to this entry. The sample contains some 30,000 distinct CDR3 sequences, about 8% of them found a single time. The top ten clones comprise over 12% of the sample.

Counted from cysteine to phenylalanine, this CDR3 has 15 amino acids. Only CDR3 DNA remains: 45 bases, in frame from the first base. The junction carries 12 bases between V and J, which are trimmed by 1 base and 2 bases respectively. From a lookup of the germline V gene, CDR1 and CDR2 are LGHNA and YNFKEQ. PBMCs were isolated by Ficoll-Paque density gradient centrifugation. General study outcomes and caveats: The second-wave clones that peaked on day 37 were not confirmed to be SARS-CoV-2 specific. The study covered only a couple of mild cases, and larger cohorts including severe cases with pre-infection samples were considered necessary. Contracting CD4+ clones turned up mainly in the CM and EM memory subsets, whereas EMRA was where CD8+ clones were enriched. Balanced CD4/CD8 phenotypes were observed for clones contracting from day 15 to 85, whereas a bias towards CD4+ was observed for a second wave of clones expanding from day 15 to 37. Some responding clones were found in pre-infection memory, which suggests that pre-existing cross-reactive memory T cells took part in the SARS-CoV-2 response.

This chain joins TRBV4-2 to TRBJ2-7; D gene: possibly TRBD2, on 6 matching bases. Sequencing was carried out using PBMCs or a T cell subset sorted from them (not recorded which). The receptor was isolated from an adult woman who had mild COVID-19 (a few samples of this study predate the infection). The sample titles of this study are shuffled in the database, so cell type and time point are left out; the donor was told from shared clones. CDR3 reads: CASSQGLATAYEQYF. The nucleotides read TGTGCCAGCAGCCAAGGGCTAGCGACAGCCTACGAGCAGTACTTC.